These 18 T cell receptor beta chains originate from one sample sequenced in a study of persistence of HIV-infected CD4 T cells. Cells were stimulated with CMV-infected fibroblast lysates at 10 ug/mL. Memory cells lacking CD40L and CD69 with high CD45RO were sorted. These receptors' targets are unknown. The immunoSEQ assay was version 4, run in survey mode. Here immunoSEQ multiplex PCR was the method, and the copy in TCRdb shows in-frame clones only, minus some. Among tens of thousands of clones listed, around 73% were seen once. The specimen was CD4+ T cells sorted from PBMCs after approximately 19-hour stimulation, collected from a patient who received antiretroviral therapy. These receptors all come from an adult woman with HIV who was CMV-seropositive.

This clone has just a few counts. The CDR3 DNA sequence: TGTGCCAGCAGTAAAAGACAGGGAGGGAACACTGAAGCTTTCTTT. It specifies CASSKRQGGNTEAFF. This chain links TRBV6-5 with TRBJ1-1, with 7 positions matching TRBD1. V dropped 5 bases and J dropped 1; count of bases not matched to a gene: 7. This CDR3 spans 15 amino acids. Per the germline V gene, CDR1 is MNHEY and CDR2 is SVGAGI.

As concerns this clone: Other nucleotide sequences from this sample produce the same CDR3. The CDR3 DNA reads TGTGCCAGCAGCCAAGATAGGGATACTGAAGCTTTCTTT. Encoded protein: CASSQDRDTEAFF. This chain links TRBV14 with TRBJ1-1, with D uncertain. With 0 bases removed from V and 5 bases from J, the gap between germline ends came to 7 bases. This CDR3 region has 13 residues. Germline CDR1 and CDR2: SGHDN and FVKESK.

This clone was recorded a few times. This CDR3 is also generated by other DNA sequences in the sample. The V call is TRBV9, the J call TRBJ1-1; D may be TRBD1 (5 bases). V was cut by 1 base and J by 1 base, with 5 bases left in between. The germline V gene has CDR1 SGDLS and CDR2 YYNGEE. The CDR3 has 13 amino acids. CDR3 in amino acids: CASSVTGNTEAFF. The CDR3 bases are TGTGCCAGCAGCGTAACAGGGAACACTGAAGCTTTCTTT.

This rearrangement joins TRBV7-9 to TRBJ1-2; no definite D call. Per the germline V gene, CDR1 is SEHNR and CDR2 is FQNEAQ (reference sequence). This CDR3 comprises 14 residues. Trimming pared 1 base from V and 6 bases from J, leaving 12 bases between. CDR3 in DNA: TGTGCCAGCAGCTTAGAGGCTTCTATGGATGGCTACACCTTC. Its translation: CASSLEASMDGYTF.

The chain carries TRBV7-9 and TRBJ2-7, with 11 positions matching TRBD2. The V and J ends lost 7 bases and 5 bases, in that order; junction bases with no gene match: 16. Germline assignment: CDR1 SEHNR and CDR2 FQNEAQ (reference sequence). The CDR3 totals 17 residues. In nucleotides, the CDR3 is TGTGCCAGCACCAGACTAGCGGGGAATCTCCACGGGGACGAGCAGTACTTC. Translated: CASTRLAGNLHGDEQYF.

This chain connects TRBV12-5 to TRBJ2-5; tentative D call: TRBD1 (5 bases). The V end was cut by 3 bases, the J end by 5 bases, with 10 bases between. This CDR3 has 13 amino acids. Looked up from germline, CDR1 is LGHNT and CDR2 is FRNRAP. The CDR3 DNA follows: TGTGCTAGTGGTTTCAGGCCAGGGGAGACCCAGTACTTC. It encodes CASGFRPGETQYF.

The chain combines TRBV6-5 with TRBJ1-1, with no clear D. The CDR3 spans 15 residues. Germline CDR1 is MNHEY and CDR2 is SVGAGI. V was pared by 6 bases and J by 1 base, with 15 bases between. As DNA, the CDR3 is TGTGCCAGCAGACGAGGCGAGGGATCGAACACTGAAGCTTTCTTT. This translates into CASRRGEGSNTEAFF.

This clone was seen more than once but under ten times. V gene TRBV6-5 combines with J gene TRBJ1-6; TRBD1 aligns across 7 bases. Germline CDR1 and CDR2: MNHEY and SVGAGI. The V segment lost 6 bases and the J segment 2 bases; nucleotides outside the gene matches: 4. The CDR3 spans 15 residues. The CDR3 sequence is CASSPTGPYNSPLHF. The DNA for the CDR3 is TGTGCCAGCAGCCCGACAGGGCCCTATAATTCACCCCTCCACTTT.

The genes are TRBV25-1 and TRBJ1-3; possible D gene TRBD1, 6 bases. V lost 5 bases and J lost 0, with 20 bases in between. Germline loops: CDR1 MGHDK, CDR2 SYGVNS. CDR3 length equals 18 residues. CDR3 DNA sequence: TGTGCCAGCAGTAAACCGTTCGGACAGTCCGGCTCTGGAAACACCATATATTTT. Translated, it gives CASSKPFGQSGSGNTIYF.

The chain employs TRBV30 and TRBJ1-1; no definite D call. V lost 4 bases and J lost 3, with 9 bases in between. The CDR3 sequence is 12 residues long. Germline CDR1 reads GTSNPN; CDR2 reads SVGIG (reference sequence). The CDR3 here is CAWMGLYTEAFF. For the CDR3, the DNA is TGTGCCTGGATGGGCCTCTACACTGAAGCTTTCTTT.

On this clone itself: Other nucleotide sequences in the sample specify the same CDR3. The chain has TRBV9 and TRBJ1-1; D is undetermined. Trimming removed 1 base at V and 1 base at J, with 5 bases between. The CDR3 is made up of 13 amino acids. Germline V gene lookup returns CDR1 SGDLS and CDR2 YYNGEE. CDR3 bases: TGTGCCAGCAGCGTAACGGGGAACACTGAAGCTTTCTTT. Residues: CASSVTGNTEAFF.

V gene TRBV9 combines with J gene TRBJ2-3; 8 bases align to TRBD1. Germline lookup yields CDR1 SGDLS and CDR2 YYNGEE. The CDR3 contains 14 residues. The J segment lost 5 bases and the V segment lost 4 bases, leaving 6 bases of the junction unmatched. The CDR3 coding sequence is TGTGCCAGCAGCACGACAGGGGTAGGAGATACGCAGTATTTT. Its translation: CASSTTGVGDTQYF.

The DNA for the CDR3 is TGTGCCAGCAGCTTAGATAGCTTACACACCGGGGAGCTGTTTTTT. Protein product: CASSLDSLHTGELFF. The chain recombines TRBV11-3 with TRBJ2-2; D is uncertain. Germline V gene sequence: CDR1 SGHNT, CDR2 YENEEA. Trimming shortened V by 0 bases and J by 3 bases, and 8 bases separated the two germline ends. The CDR3 extends over 15 amino acids.

This clone was recorded once. V gene TRBV18 combines with J gene TRBJ1-2; D uncertain. Germline CDR1 reads KGHSH; CDR2 reads LQKENI. Between the trimmed V and J ends, which lost 3 bases and 4 bases, there was a span of 15 bases. The CDR3 covers 15 residues. The CDR3 DNA sequence: TGTGCCAGCTCACCCCTTAAGGAGTTTACCTATGGCTACACCTTC. Translating gives CASSPLKEFTYGYTF.

V gene TRBV10-3 combines with J gene TRBJ1-2; no firm D call. The CDR3 length is 12 residues. V lost 6 bases and J 6 bases, leaving 11 bases between the germline ends. Germline CDR1 ENHRY, CDR2 SYGVKD. In nucleotides, the CDR3 is TGTGCCATCAGCGGGATGGCGAATGGCTACACCTTC. Its protein product is CAISGMANGYTF.

This clone came up once. The chain couples TRBV19 to TRBJ1-1; 7 bases are shared with TRBD1. Per germline, CDR1 LNHDA and CDR2 SQIVND (reference sequence). V lost 7 bases and J lost 1; bases outside the gene matches: 9. The CDR3 has 15 amino acids. This chain's CDR3 is CASNEGAMENTEAFF. The DNA for the CDR3 is TGTGCCAGTAATGAGGGGGCAATGGAGAACACTGAAGCTTTCTTT.

This chain joins TRBV2 and TRBJ1-5; perhaps TRBD1 as D (6 bases). V gave up 6 bases and J gave up 3 bases, with 12 bases separating them. The CDR3 covers 14 residues. Germline assignment: CDR1 SNHLY and CDR2 FYNNEI. The CDR3 loop is CASRGRTDNQPQHF. In nucleotides, the CDR3 is TGTGCCAGCAGGGGGCGGACAGACAATCAGCCCCAGCATTTT.

Here the CDR3 reads CASSPRRQQDASEAFF. The CDR3 DNA sequence: TGTGCCAGCAGCCCACGGCGACAGCAAGACGCCAGTGAAGCTTTCTTT. The rearrangement joins TRBV14 to TRBJ1-1; TRBD1 might be the D (5 bases). CDR1 and CDR2 (germline): SGHDN, FVKESK. This CDR3 comprises 16 residues. Trimming left V 4 bases short and J 7 bases short, with 22 bases between. Using reference TRBV14 and TRBJ1-1 for the parts outside the CDR3, the full variable domain is EAGVTQFPSHSVIEKGQTVTLRCDPISGHDNLYWYRRVMGKEIKFLLHFVKESKQDESGMPNNRFLAERTGGTYSTLKVQPAELEDSGVYFCASSPRRQQDASEAFFGQGTRLTVV.